Sequencing of this TCR beta chain was carried out in a study of cytomegalovirus exposure and HLA in healthy donors. Study-level background: The roughly 120 million unique TCR beta sequences, from 150 million to 200 million T cells, were found by an earlier analysis. Study-wide findings and caveats: V- and J-gene trimming in TCR beta was tied to a missense DCLRE1C variant by an analysis performed later.

Comment on this clone: What it binds is unknown.

Per the germline V gene, CDR1 is MGHRA and CDR2 is YSYEKL. There are 13 residues in the CDR3. V was shortened by 1 base and J by 1 base, with 5 bases between the two germline ends. The PCR made use of 60 Vbeta and 13 Jbeta primers. Sequencing used immunoSEQ multiplex PCR; TCRdb keeps in-frame clones, though not all of them. The sample gives roughly 200,000 clones, 75% to 85% of which show up once; under 3% is in the top ten. The sequenced sample was PBMCs. The J gene is TRBJ2-7, the V gene TRBV4-1; D is ambiguous. This sequence originates from a woman between 45 and 60 years old in good health and CMV-seronegative. DNA for the CDR3: TGCGCCAGCAGCCAAGGAGGATCCTACGAGCAGTACTTC. It specifies CASSQGGSYEQYF.